This note documents a single T cell receptor beta chain sequence. Its matching antigen is unknown. Only in-frame clones appear in the TCRdb table, and some are missing; sequencing was by immunoSEQ multiplex PCR. The data show about 160,000 clones, 90% to 95% seen once. The sample belongs to a study of T cell responses to AZD1222 COVID-19 vaccine. Study-level information: Both about-4-week and about-12-week second-dose recipients were combined.

Trimming took off 3 bases at V and 3 bases at J, with 15 bases between the two ends. The CDR3 contains 15 residues. Germline-derived CDR1 and CDR2 are LNHDA and SQIVND (reference sequence). General study results and limits: Donors were mostly white British, more females; clonal diversity possibly underestimated.

Here the sequenced sample was peripheral blood, taken on day 0 of AZD1222 vaccination. The rearrangement links TRBV19 to TRBJ2-7; D perhaps matches TRBD2 (6 bases). The sequence derives from an adult in good health. The CDR3 bases are TGTGCCAGTAGTATTTCGGGGGACGGCTACTACGAGCAGTACTTC. Translation: CASSISGDGYYEQYF.